Below, 23 T cell receptor beta chains from the same sample are listed, as sequenced in a study of prognosis after radiotherapy for stage I lung cancer. Genomic DNA was subjected to two-round multiplex PCR for amplification of TCR beta CDR3. First-round PCR amplification was performed with primers specific to each TRBV and TRBJ gene. TCRdb re-called the multiplex PCR reads with MiXCR, one entry per CDR3 protein. This table has around 29,000 distinct CDR3 sequences, around 46% appearing once. The specimen was PBMCs, collected before or after stereotactic body radiation therapy (not recorded which). The receptors were gathered from a donor over 45 with non-small cell lung cancer.

The chain employs TRBV6-2 or TRBV6-3 and TRBJ2-5, with D hard to call. CDR1 MNHEY and CDR2 SVGEGT come from the germline V gene. The CDR3 has 13 amino acids. Trimming left V 6 bases short and J 2 bases short, with 10 bases between. The CDR3 nucleotides are TGTGCCAGCAGACGACGGAGACAAGAGACCCAGTACTTC. Protein: CASRRRRQETQYF.

J is TRBJ2-1 and V is TRBV20-1, with TRBD2 identical over 11 bases. Germline lookup yields CDR1 DFQATT and CDR2 SNEGSKA (reference sequence). This CDR3 comprises 15 residues. The CDR3 DNA sequence: TGCAGCGATAGACTTCCGGGACTAGCGGACAATGAGCAGTTCTTC. This encodes CSDRLPGLADNEQFF.

This clonotype was seen repeatedly, ten times or more. The chain has TRBV24-1 and TRBJ2-7; D is tentatively TRBD1 or TRBD2 (6 bases each). The V end lost 2 bases, the J end lost 9 bases, and 19 bases lay between the germline ends. The CDR3 sequence is 15 residues long. Looked up from germline, CDR1 is KGHDR and CDR2 is SFDVKD. The CDR3 here is CATSDSGAGLSRQYF. The DNA of the CDR3 is TGTGCCACCAGTGATTCGGGGGCAGGTTTATCCCGGCAGTACTTC.

This clonotype was detected once. The rearrangement links TRBV9 to TRBJ2-2; D gene ambiguous. Germline assignment: CDR1 SGDLS and CDR2 YYNGEE. Trimming stripped 0 bases from V and 8 bases from J, with 11 bases between. CDR3 length equals 14 residues. The CDR3 reads CASSVAPQSGELFF. The CDR3 DNA reads as TGTGCCAGCAGCGTAGCGCCTCAATCAGGGGAGCTGTTTTTT.

This clonotype is medium-sized (0.01 to 0.1%) in the sample. This rearrangement joins TRBV14 to TRBJ1-2; 7 nucleotides line up with TRBD1. V shed 4 bases and J 5 bases; nucleotides not matched to a gene: 7. Germline V lookup: CDR1 SGHDN, CDR2 FVKESK. The CDR3 extends over 14 amino acids. DNA of the CDR3: TGTGCCAGCAGCCCGATGAAGGGGGCATATGGCTACACCTTC. This sequence encodes CASSPMKGAYGYTF.

V usage is TRBV2 and J usage is TRBJ2-1; D might be TRBD1 (6 bases). The CDR3 runs to 16 residues. Germline-derived CDR1 and CDR2 are SNHLY and FYNNEI. Trimming took 6 bases from V and 5 from J, leaving 20 bases between them. CDR3 coding DNA: TGTGCCAGCAGGTCCCATGACAGGAGCAAAAACAATGAGCAGTTCTTC. As protein: CASRSHDRSKNNEQFF.

This clonotype was counted ten times or more. The V gene is TRBV11-3, the J gene TRBJ2-7; possibly TRBD1 for D (5 bases). Trimming took off 5 bases at V and 0 bases at J, with 14 bases between the two ends. CDR1 is SGHNT and CDR2 is YENEEA in the germline V gene. This CDR3 region has 15 residues. This chain's CDR3 is CASSADRVASYEQYF. In DNA, the CDR3 is TGTGCCAGCAGCGCCGACAGAGTTGCCTCCTACGAGCAGTACTTC. Based on the CDR3 plus reference TRBV11-3 and TRBJ2-7, the full variable domain is EAGVVQSPRYKIIEKKQPVAFWCNPISGHNTLYWYLQNLGQGPELLIRYENEEAVDDSQLPKDRFSAERLKGVDSTLKIQPAELGDSAVYLCASSADRVASYEQYFGPGTRLTVT.

This clonotype was counted ten times or more. The chain has TRBV12-3 or TRBV12-4 and TRBJ2-3; 7 positions agree with TRBD2. The ends lost 3 bases at V and 4 bases at J; junction bases unmatched: 7. There are 15 residues in the CDR3. The CDR3 reads CASSLGGGSADTQYF. The CDR3 region has the DNA TGTGCCAGCAGTTTGGGTGGCGGGAGCGCAGATACGCAGTATTTT.

Note on this clonotype: It is likely a read error: a sequence one base away is far more abundant. This chain connects TRBV7-3 to TRBJ1-5; possible D gene TRBD1, 5 bases. V lost 5 bases to trimming and J lost 3 bases, with 29 bases between them. The length of the CDR3 is 20 residues. Germline V gives CDR1 SGHTA, CDR2 FQGTGA. CDR3 in amino acids: CASSNTVWDHSHQANQPQHF. The CDR3 DNA follows: TGTGCCAGCAGCAATACGGTGTGGGACCATAGTCACCAGGCCAATCAGCCCCAGCATTTT. The full variable domain, with the rest looked up from reference TRBV7-3 and TRBJ1-5, is GAGVSQTPSNKVTEKGKYVELRCDPISGHTALYWYRQSLGQGPEFLIYFQGTGAADDSGLPNDRFFAVRPEGSVSTLKIQRTERGDSAVYLCASSNTVWDHSHQANQPQHFGDGTRLSIL.

The chain recombines TRBV13 with TRBJ1-6; TRBD1 agrees at 7 bases. The germline CDR1 and CDR2 sequences are PRHDT and FYEKMQ (reference sequence). The CDR3 spans 14 residues. V trimming: 5 bases; J trimming: 7 bases; junction bases outside the gene matches: 5. The DNA for the CDR3 is TGTGCCAGCAGCCTCTCACAGGGGAATTCACCCCTCCACTTT. It encodes CASSLSQGNSPLHF.

This clonotype was counted many times. This chain links TRBV4-3 with TRBJ1-6; possible D gene TRBD1, 5 bases. The CDR3 consists of 13 residues. Trimming cost V 1 base and J 10 bases, with 8 bases left between them. Germline V gene data show CDR1 as LGHNA and CDR2 as YSLEER. The CDR3 sequence is CASSQGGASPLHF. In DNA, the CDR3 is TGCGCCAGCAGCCAAGGAGGGGCATCACCCCTCCACTTT.

V usage is TRBV6-1 and J usage is TRBJ2-7, with D tentatively TRBD1 (5 bases). Looked up from germline, CDR1 is MNHNS and CDR2 is SASEGT. Trimming took 5 bases from V and 6 from J, leaving 14 bases between them. CDR3 length: 13 residues. This CDR3 is CASSPWTWIEQYF. DNA of the CDR3: TGTGCCAGCAGTCCCTGGACATGGATCGAGCAGTACTTC.

This clonotype came up many times. The chain joins TRBV3-1 to TRBJ2-1; 11 nucleotides agree with TRBD2. Looked up from germline, CDR1 is LGHDT and CDR2 is YNNKEL (reference sequence). This CDR3 region has 16 residues. J lost 4 bases, V lost 4 bases, and 6 bases had no gene match. CDR3 bases: TGTGCCAGCAGCCGAGGTAGCGGGGGGGGGTACAATGAGCAGTTCTTC. Translation: CASSRGSGGGYNEQFF.

This clonotype was observed many times. The chain recombines TRBV15 with TRBJ2-7; possibly TRBD1 for D (5 bases). CDR3 size: 14 residues. V shed 3 bases and J shed 3 bases, with 12 bases lying between them. The germline V gene encodes CDR1 LNHNV and CDR2 YYDKDF (reference sequence). CDR3 sequence: CATSSGQVGYEQYF. The CDR3 coding sequence is TGTGCCACCAGCAGTGGACAAGTGGGCTACGAGCAGTACTTC.

By share of the sample, this clonotype is medium-sized (0.01 to 0.1%). The chain uses TRBV20-1 and TRBJ1-5; 7 positions agree with TRBD1. J was trimmed by 0 bases and V by 3 bases; bases with no gene match: 11. CDR1 is DFQATT and CDR2 is SNEGSKA in the germline V gene (reference sequence). The CDR3 has 17 amino acids. The CDR3 here is CSASSSRQGASNQPQHF. For the CDR3, the DNA is TGCAGTGCTAGCTCTTCCCGACAGGGCGCTAGCAATCAGCCCCAGCATTTT.

The V gene is TRBV9, the J gene TRBJ1-3; TRBD1 might be the D (5 bases). V shed 4 bases and J shed 0 bases, with 23 bases lying between them. The CDR3 contains 19 residues. CDR1 is SGDLS, CDR2 YYNGEE, per germline. The DNA for the CDR3 is TGTGCCAGCAGCAGGGACCCCACAACTAATGAGAGCTCTGGAAACACCATATATTTT. The encoded protein is CASSRDPTTNESSGNTIYF.

The rearrangement uses TRBV20-1 and TRBJ2-3; TRBD2 matches 8 bases. V lost 0 bases, J lost 4 bases, and 6 bases stayed unmatched. This CDR3 contains 15 residues. The germline V gene encodes CDR1 DFQATT and CDR2 SNEGSKA (reference sequence). CDR3 in amino acids: CSARDQNGRADTQYF. The CDR3 DNA sequence: TGCAGTGCTAGAGATCAGAACGGGAGGGCAGATACGCAGTATTTT.

This clonotype was counted at least ten times. The V gene is TRBV4-1, the J gene TRBJ1-1; no firm D call. From germline, CDR1 is MGHRA and CDR2 YSYEKL. Trimming took off 1 base at V and 11 bases at J, with 23 bases between the two ends. The CDR3 has 16 amino acids. CDR3 sequence (DNA): TGCGCCAGCAGCCAAGTCCCGGGCAGGTGGGTGGTGAGGGCTTTCTTT. Amino acid sequence: CASSQVPGRWVVRAFF.

This clonotype was recorded at least ten times. The J gene is TRBJ2-5, the V gene TRBV5-6; TRBD2 matches at 7 bases. The CDR3 sequence is 17 residues long. Germline V gene data show CDR1 as SGHDT and CDR2 as YYEEEE. After removal of 6 bases from V and 1 base from J, the junction contained 15 bases not matched to a gene. In DNA, the CDR3 is TGTGCCAGCAACGAATACCGCTGGGGGGGGAGCCAAGAGACCCAGTACTTC. It encodes CASNEYRWGGSQETQYF.

This clonotype was recorded at least ten times. The chain recombines TRBV6-2 or TRBV6-3 with TRBJ1-5; no reliable D call. This CDR3 spans 14 amino acids. From germline, CDR1 is MNHEY and CDR2 SVGEGT. V lost 5 bases to trimming and J lost 11 bases, with 19 bases between them. This CDR3 reads CASSEFGRSESQHF. Here the CDR3 DNA reads TGTGCCAGCAGTGAATTTGGCAGGTCAGAGTCCCAGCATTTT.

This clonotype was seen only once. One junction end disagrees with the germline gene, perhaps due to a read error. The chain links TRBV4-1 to TRBJ2-1; a weak D match, TRBD1 (5 bases). Germline V gene sequence: CDR1 MGHRA, CDR2 YSYEKL. CDR3 size: 13 residues. The CDR3 DNA sequence: TGCGCCAGCAGCCATCGGCAGGGTGATGATCAGTTCTTC. The encoded protein is CASSHRQGDDQFF.

This clonotype was seen at least ten times. The rearrangement uses TRBV6-5 and TRBJ2-3, with 8 bases matching TRBD1. The CDR3 consists of 16 residues. Germline assignment: CDR1 MNHEY and CDR2 SVGAGI. V was clipped by 1 base and J by 5 bases; unmatched bases: 8. This CDR3 is CASSYLPGQALDTQYF. In nucleotides, the CDR3 is TGTGCCAGCAGTTACTTGCCGGGACAGGCTCTAGATACGCAGTATTTT.

This clonotype was found many times. The chain carries TRBV11-3 and TRBJ1-1, with D unresolved. The CDR3 length is 13 residues. The V and J ends lost 5 bases and 4 bases respectively, with 11 bases between them. In germline, CDR1 is SGHNT, CDR2 YENEEA. This CDR3 reads CASSPTQVTEAFF. The DNA of the CDR3 is TGTGCCAGCAGCCCAACACAAGTCACTGAAGCTTTCTTT.